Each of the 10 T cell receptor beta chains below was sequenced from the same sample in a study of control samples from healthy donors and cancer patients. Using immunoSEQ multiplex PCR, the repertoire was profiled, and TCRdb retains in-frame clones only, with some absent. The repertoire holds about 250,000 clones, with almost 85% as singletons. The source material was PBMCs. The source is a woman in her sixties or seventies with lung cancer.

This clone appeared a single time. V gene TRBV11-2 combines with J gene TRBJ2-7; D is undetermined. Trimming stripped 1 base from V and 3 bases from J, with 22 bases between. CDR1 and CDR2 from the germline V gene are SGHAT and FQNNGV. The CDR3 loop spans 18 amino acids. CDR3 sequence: CASSLAGGPVSSFYEQYF. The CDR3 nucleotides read TGTGCCAGCAGCTTAGCAGGCGGTCCGGTGAGTTCGTTCTACGAGCAGTACTTC.

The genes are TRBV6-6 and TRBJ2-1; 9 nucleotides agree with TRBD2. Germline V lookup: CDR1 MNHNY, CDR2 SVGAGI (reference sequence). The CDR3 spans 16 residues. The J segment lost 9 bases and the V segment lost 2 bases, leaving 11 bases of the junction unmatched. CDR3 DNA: TGTGCCAGCAGTTACCCTGGCGGGGGGGCAGGGGTTGAGCAGTTCTTC. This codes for CASSYPGGGAGVEQFF.

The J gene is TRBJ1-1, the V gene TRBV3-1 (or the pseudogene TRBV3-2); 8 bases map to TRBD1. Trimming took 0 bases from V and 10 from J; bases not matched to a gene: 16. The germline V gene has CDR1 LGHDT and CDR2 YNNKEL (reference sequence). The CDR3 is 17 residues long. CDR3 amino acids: CASSQDYSFGQGSGAFF. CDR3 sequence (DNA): TGTGCCAGCAGCCAAGATTATAGTTTTGGACAGGGCAGTGGAGCTTTCTTT.

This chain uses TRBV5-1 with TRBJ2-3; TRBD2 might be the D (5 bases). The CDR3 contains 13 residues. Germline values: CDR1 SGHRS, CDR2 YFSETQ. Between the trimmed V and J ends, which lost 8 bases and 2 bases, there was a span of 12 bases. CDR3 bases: TGCGCCAGTCGGGTGGGAGCCACAGATACGCAGTATTTT. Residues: CASRVGATDTQYF.

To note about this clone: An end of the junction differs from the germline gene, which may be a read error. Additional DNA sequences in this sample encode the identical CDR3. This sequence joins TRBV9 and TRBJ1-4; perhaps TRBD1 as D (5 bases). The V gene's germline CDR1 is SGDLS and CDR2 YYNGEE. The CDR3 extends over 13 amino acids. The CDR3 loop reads CASSVGAGEVLFF. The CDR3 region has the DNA TGTGCCAGCAGTGTAGGGGCGGGGGAAGTTCTGTTTTTT.

The CDR3 DNA sequence: TGCGCCAGCAGCCCGGATCCCGGACGGAACACCGGGGAGCTGTTTTTT. This sequence encodes CASSPDPGRNTGELFF. V usage is TRBV4-1 and J usage is TRBJ2-2; no clear D gene. The CDR3 has 16 amino acids. Germline V lookup: CDR1 MGHRA, CDR2 YSYEKL. The ends were cut back, 4 bases at V and 1 base at J, with 13 bases in the middle.

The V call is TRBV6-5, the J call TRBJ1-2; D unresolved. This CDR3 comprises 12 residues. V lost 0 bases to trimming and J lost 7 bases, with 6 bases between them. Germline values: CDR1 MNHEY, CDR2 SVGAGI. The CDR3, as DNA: TGTGCCAGCAGTTACTCGCGGGGTGGCTACACCTTC. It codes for CASSYSRGGYTF.

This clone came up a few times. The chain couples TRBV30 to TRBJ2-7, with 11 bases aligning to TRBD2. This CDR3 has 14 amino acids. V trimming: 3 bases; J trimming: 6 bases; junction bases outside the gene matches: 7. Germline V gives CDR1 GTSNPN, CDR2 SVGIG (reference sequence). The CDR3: CAWRLAGVRAEQYF. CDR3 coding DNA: TGTGCCTGGAGACTAGCGGGAGTTAGGGCCGAGCAGTACTTC.

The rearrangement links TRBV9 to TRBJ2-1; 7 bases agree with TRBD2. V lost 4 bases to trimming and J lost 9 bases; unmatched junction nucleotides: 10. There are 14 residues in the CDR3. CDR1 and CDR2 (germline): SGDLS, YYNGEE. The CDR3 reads CASSFVAGRGEQFF. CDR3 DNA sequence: TGTGCCAGCAGCTTTGTAGCGGGCCGTGGTGAGCAGTTCTTC.

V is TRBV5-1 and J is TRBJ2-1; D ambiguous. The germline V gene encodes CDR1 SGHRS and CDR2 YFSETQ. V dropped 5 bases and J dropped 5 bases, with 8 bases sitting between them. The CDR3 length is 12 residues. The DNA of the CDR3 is TGCGCCAGCAGGAGACAAAACAATGAGCAGTTCTTC. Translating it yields CASRRQNNEQFF.